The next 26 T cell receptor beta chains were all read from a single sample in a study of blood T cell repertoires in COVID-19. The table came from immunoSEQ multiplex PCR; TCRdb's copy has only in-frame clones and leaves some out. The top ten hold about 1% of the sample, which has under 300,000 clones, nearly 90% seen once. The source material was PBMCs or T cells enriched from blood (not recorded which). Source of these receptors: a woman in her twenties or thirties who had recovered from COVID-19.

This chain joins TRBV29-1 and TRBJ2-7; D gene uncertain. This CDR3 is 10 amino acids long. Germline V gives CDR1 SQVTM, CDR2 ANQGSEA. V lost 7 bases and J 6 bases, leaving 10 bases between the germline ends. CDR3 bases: TGCAGCGCGTCGTCGGGCGAGCAGTACTTC. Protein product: CSASSGEQYF.

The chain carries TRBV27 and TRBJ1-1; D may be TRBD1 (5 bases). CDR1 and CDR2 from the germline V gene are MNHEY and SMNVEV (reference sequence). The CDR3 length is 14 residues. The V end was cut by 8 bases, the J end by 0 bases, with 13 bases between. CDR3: CASGDSRMNTEAFF. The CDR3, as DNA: TGTGCCAGCGGAGACAGCCGAATGAACACTGAAGCTTTCTTT.

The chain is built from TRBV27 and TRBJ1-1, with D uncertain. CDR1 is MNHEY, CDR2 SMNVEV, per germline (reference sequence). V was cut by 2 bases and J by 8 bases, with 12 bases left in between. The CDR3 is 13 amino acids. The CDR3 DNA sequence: TGTGCCAGCAGTTTAGCGGGGAAGTGGGAAGCTTTCTTT. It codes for CASSLAGKWEAFF.

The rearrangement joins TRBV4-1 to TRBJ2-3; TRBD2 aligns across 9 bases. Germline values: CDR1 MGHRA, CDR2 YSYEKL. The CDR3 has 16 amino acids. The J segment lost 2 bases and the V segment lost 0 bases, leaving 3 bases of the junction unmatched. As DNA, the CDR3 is TGCGCCAGCAGCCAAGATCTAGCGGGGATCACAGATACGCAGTATTTT. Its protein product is CASSQDLAGITDTQYF.

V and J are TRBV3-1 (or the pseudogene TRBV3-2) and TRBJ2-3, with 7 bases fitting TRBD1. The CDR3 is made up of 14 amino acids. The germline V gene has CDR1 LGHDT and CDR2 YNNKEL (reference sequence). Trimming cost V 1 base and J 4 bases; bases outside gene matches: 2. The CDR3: CASSQGQGADTQYF. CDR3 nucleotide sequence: TGTGCCAGCAGCCAAGGTCAGGGGGCAGATACGCAGTATTTT.

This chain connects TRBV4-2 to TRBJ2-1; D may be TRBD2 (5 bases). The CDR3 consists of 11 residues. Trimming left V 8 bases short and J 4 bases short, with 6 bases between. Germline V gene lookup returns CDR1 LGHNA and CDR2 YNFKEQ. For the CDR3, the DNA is TGTGCCAGCCGGGGATACAATGAGCAGTTCTTC. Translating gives CASRGYNEQFF.

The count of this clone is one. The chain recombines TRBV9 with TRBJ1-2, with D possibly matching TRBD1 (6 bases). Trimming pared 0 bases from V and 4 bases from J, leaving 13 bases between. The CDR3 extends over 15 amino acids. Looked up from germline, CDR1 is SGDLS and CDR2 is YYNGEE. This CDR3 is CASSVDPGAAYGYTF. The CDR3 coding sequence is TGTGCCAGCAGCGTAGATCCAGGGGCCGCCTATGGCTACACCTTC.

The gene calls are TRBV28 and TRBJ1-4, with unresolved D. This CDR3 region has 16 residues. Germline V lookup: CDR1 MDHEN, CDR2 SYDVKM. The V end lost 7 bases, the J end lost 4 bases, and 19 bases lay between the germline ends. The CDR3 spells CASMEETEAFNEKLFF. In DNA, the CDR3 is TGTGCCAGCATGGAGGAGACGGAGGCCTTTAATGAAAAACTGTTTTTT.

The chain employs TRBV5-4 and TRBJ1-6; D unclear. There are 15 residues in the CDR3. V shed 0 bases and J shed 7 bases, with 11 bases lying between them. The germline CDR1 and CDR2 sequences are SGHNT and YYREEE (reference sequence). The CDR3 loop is CASSLGGSGNSPLHF. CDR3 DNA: TGTGCCAGCAGCTTGGGAGGGTCGGGGAATTCACCCCTCCACTTT.

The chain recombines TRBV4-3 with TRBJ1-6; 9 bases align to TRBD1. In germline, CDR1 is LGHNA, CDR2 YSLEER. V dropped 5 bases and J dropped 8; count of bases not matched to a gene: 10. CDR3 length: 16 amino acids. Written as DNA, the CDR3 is TGCGCCAGCAGCTCCACTGGGTGGGACAGGGATTCACCCCTCCACTTT. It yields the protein CASSSTGWDRDSPLHF.

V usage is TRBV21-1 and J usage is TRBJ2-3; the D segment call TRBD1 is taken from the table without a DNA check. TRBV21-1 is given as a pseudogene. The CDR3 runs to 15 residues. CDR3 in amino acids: CASSKAAGGTDTQYF. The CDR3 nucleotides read TGTGCCAGCAGCAAAGCGGCAGGGGGCACAGATACGCAGTATTTT.

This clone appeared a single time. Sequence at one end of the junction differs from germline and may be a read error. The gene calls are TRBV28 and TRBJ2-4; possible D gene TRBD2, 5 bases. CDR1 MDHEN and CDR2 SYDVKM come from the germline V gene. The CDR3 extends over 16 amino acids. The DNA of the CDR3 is TGTGCCAGCACCACCTTTGGTCCGAGGGCCACAAACATTCAGTACTTC. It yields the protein CASTTFGPRATNIQYF.

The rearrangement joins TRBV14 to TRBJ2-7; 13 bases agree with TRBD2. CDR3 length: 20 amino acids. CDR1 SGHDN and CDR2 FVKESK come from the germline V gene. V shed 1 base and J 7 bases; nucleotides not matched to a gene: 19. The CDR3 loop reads CASSQVIKGLAGEKTGEQYF. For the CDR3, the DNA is TGTGCCAGCAGCCAAGTTATTAAAGGACTAGCGGGAGAAAAAACGGGGGAGCAGTACTTC. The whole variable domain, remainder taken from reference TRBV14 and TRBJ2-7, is EAGVTQFPSHSVIEKGQTVTLRCDPISGHDNLYWYRRVMGKEIKFLLHFVKESKQDESGMPNNRFLAERTGGTYSTLKVQPAELEDSGVYFCASSQVIKGLAGEKTGEQYFGPGTRLTVT.

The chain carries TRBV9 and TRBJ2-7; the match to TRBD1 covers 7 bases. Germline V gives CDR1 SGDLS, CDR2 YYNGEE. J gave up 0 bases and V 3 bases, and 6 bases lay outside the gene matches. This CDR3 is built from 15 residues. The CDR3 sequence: CASSDGQESSYEQYF. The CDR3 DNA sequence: TGTGCCAGCAGCGATGGACAGGAGAGCTCCTACGAGCAGTACTTC. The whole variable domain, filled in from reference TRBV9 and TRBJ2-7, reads DSGVTQTPKHLITATGQRVTLRCSPRSGDLSVYWYQQSLDQGLQFLIQYYNGEERAKGNILERFSAQQFPDLHSELNLSSLELGDSALYFCASSDGQESSYEQYFGPGTRLTVT.

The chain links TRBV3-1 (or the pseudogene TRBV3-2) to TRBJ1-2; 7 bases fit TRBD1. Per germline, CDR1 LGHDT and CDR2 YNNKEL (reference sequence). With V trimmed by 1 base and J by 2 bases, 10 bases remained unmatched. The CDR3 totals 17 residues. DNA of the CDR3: TGTGCCAGCAGCCAAGCTGTGGACAGGCGGGTCAACTATGGCTACACCTTC. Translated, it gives CASSQAVDRRVNYGYTF.

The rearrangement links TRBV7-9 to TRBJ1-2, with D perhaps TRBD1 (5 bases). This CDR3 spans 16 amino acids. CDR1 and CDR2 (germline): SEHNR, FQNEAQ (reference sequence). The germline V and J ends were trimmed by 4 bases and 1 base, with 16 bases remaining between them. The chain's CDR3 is CASSSQGSPNNYGYTF. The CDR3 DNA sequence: TGTGCCAGCAGCTCTCAGGGCAGCCCAAATAACTATGGCTACACCTTC.

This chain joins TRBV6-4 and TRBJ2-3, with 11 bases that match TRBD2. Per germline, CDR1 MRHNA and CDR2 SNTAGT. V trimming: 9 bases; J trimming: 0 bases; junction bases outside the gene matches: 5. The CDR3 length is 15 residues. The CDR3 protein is CASSSGGLSTDTQYF. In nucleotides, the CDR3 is TGTGCCAGTTCTAGCGGGGGGCTTAGCACAGATACGCAGTATTTT.

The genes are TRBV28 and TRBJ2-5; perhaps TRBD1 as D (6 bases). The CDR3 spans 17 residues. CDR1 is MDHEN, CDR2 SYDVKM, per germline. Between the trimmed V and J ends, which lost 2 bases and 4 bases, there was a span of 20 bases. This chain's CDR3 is CASSLDGPAGVAETQYF. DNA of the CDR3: TGTGCCAGCAGTTTAGATGGTCCGGCAGGGGTAGCAGAGACCCAGTACTTC.

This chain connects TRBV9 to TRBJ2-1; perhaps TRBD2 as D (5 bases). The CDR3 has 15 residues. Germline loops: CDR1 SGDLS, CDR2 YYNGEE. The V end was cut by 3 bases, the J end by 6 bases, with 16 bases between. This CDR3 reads CASSAGLPFTNEQFF. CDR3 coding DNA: TGTGCCAGCAGCGCTGGACTTCCATTTACCAATGAGCAGTTCTTC.

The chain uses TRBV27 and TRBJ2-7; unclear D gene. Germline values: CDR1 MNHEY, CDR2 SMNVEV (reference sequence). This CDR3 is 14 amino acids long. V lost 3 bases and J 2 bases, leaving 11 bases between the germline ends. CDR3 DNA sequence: TGTGCCAGCAGTTTCTCCGGTCGTACCTACGAGCAGTACTTC. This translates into CASSFSGRTYEQYF.

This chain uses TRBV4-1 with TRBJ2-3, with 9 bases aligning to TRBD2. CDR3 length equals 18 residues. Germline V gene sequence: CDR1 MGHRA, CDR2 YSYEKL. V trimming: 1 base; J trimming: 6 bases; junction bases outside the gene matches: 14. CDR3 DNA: TGCGCCAGCAGCCAAGTAATAATCCCCCTAGCGGGGATGGATACGCAGTATTTT. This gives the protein CASSQVIIPLAGMDTQYF.

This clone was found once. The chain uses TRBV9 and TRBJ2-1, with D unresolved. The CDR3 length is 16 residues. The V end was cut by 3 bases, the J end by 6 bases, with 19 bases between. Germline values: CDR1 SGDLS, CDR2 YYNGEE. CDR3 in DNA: TGTGCCAGCAGCGCCCCCCTAGATCCCGGCCTCAATGAGCAGTTCTTC. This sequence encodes CASSAPLDPGLNEQFF. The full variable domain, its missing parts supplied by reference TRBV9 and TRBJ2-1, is DSGVTQTPKHLITATGQRVTLRCSPRSGDLSVYWYQQSLDQGLQFLIQYYNGEERAKGNILERFSAQQFPDLHSELNLSSLELGDSALYFCASSAPLDPGLNEQFFGPGTRLTVL.

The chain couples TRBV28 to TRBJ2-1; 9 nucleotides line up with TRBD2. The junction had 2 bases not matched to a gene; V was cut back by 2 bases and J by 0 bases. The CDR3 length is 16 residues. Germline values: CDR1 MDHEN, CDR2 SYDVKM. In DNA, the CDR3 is TGTGCCAGCAGTTTACTAGCGGGAAGCTCCTACAATGAGCAGTTCTTC. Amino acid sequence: CASSLLAGSSYNEQFF.

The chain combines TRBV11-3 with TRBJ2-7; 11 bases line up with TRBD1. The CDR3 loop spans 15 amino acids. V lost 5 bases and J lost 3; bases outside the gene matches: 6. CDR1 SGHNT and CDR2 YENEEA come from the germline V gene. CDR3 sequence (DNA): TGTGCCAGCAGCCCGGCCGGGACAGGGGGCTACGAGCAGTACTTC. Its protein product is CASSPAGTGGYEQYF.

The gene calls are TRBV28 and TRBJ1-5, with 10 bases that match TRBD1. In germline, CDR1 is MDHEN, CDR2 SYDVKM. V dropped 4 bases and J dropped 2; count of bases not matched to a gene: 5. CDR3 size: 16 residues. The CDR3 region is CASSSGTGVGNQPQHF. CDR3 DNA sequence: TGTGCCAGCAGTTCCGGGACAGGGGTAGGCAATCAGCCCCAGCATTTT.

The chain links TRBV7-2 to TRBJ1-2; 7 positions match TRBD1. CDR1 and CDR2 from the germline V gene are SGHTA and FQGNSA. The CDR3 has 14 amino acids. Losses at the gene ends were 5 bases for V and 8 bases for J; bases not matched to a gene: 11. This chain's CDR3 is CASSHDRVAGGYTF. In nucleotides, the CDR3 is TGTGCCAGCAGCCACGACAGGGTGGCCGGGGGCTACACCTTC.